A few counts support the clone carrying this TCR beta chain. The CDR3 totals 15 residues. After removal of 4 bases from V and 6 bases from J, the junction contained 10 bases not matched to a gene. Germline CDR1 and CDR2: SGHRS and YFSETQ. Profiled with immunoSEQ multiplex PCR; TCRdb holds only in-frame clones, not every one. The sample records hundreds of thousands of clones, around 84% being singletons. The data originate from a study of blood T cell repertoires in COVID-19. The specimen was peripheral blood. The TCR was taken from a man in his sixties with acute or convalescent COVID-19. The rearrangement joins TRBV5-1 to TRBJ2-5; 9 bases agree with TRBD1. CDR3 coding DNA: TGCGCCAGCAGCGACAATACAGGGGGCGCGCAGACCCAGTACTTC. It is translated as CASSDNTGGAQTQYF.